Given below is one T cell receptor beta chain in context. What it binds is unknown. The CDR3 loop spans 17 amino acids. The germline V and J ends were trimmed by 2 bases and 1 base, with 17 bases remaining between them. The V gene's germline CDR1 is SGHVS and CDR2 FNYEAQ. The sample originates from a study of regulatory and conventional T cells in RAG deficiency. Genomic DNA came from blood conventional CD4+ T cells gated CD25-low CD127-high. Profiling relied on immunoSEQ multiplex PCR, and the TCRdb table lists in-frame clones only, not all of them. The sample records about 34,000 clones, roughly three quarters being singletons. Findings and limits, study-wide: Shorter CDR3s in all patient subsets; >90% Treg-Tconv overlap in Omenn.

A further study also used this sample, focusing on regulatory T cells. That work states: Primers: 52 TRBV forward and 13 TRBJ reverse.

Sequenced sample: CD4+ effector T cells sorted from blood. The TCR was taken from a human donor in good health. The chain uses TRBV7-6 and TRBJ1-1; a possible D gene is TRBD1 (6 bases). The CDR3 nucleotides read TGTGCCAGCAGCTTACGGCCGGGGCAGACAGGGAACACTGAAGCTTTCTTT. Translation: CASSLRPGQTGNTEAFF.